The rows below give T cell receptor beta chains drawn from one sample of a study of T-cell reconstitution after alpha-beta-depleted transplantation in children. A single record per CDR3 protein comes from TCRdb applying MiXCR to the PCR reads. Of about 980,000 distinct CDR3 sequences listed, 25% to 30% are singletons. Sample: PBMCs, mostly from graft donor cells, taken 360 days after TCRalphabeta/CD19-depleted stem cell transplant. The receptors stem from a boy in the first two years of life who had a stem cell transplant for SCID, so the T cells may come from the graft donor. Both conserved end residues are part of each CDR3. Fields, in order: D gene, J gene, V gene, clone size, CDR3 protein, CDR3 DNA. The D gene is left open where the match is weak. Some rows mark clone size as missing; the rest say once, few, many or name a class of expanded clone.

>TRBD1|TRBJ2-7|TRBV5-1|.
CASSWGTDSYEQYF
TGCGCCAGCAGCTGGGGGACAGACTCCTACGAGCAGTACTTC
>TRBD1|TRBJ1-1|TRBV5-1|.
CASSLGFGAGGTSTEAFF
TGCGCCAGCAGCTTGGGATTCGGGGCAGGGGGCACGAGCACTGAAGCTTTCTTT
>.|TRBJ2-5|TRBV28|.
CASRASRTQYF
TGTGCCAGCAGAGCCTCGCGGACCCAGTACTTC
>.|TRBJ1-2|TRBV12-3/TRBV12-4|.
CASSRGGQSNYGYTF
TGTGCCAGCAGTCGCGGGGGGCAGAGTAACTATGGCTACACCTTC
>TRBD2|TRBJ2-3|TRBV7-3|.
CASSSPKASGGVTQYF
TGTGCCAGCAGCTCACCAAAGGCTAGCGGGGGGGTCACGCAGTATTTT
>.|TRBJ2-1|TRBV6-1|.
CASSEYLANEQFF
TGTGCCAGCAGTGAATACCTAGCTAATGAGCAGTTCTTC
>.|TRBJ2-3|TRBV30|.
CAANRGIHTDTQYF
TGTGCCGCCAATCGGGGGATCCACACAGATACGCAGTATTTT
>.|TRBJ2-7|TRBV20-1|.
CSASDQGYEQYF
TGCAGTGCTAGCGACCAGGGTTACGAGCAGTACTTC
>.|TRBJ2-3|TRBV6-5|few
CASSRGLHGTDTQYF
TGTGCCAGCAGCAGAGGACTGCACGGTACAGATACGCAGTATTTT
>.|TRBJ2-7|TRBV7-9|.
CASRASGDPSYEQYF
TGTGCCAGCAGGGCCTCGGGGGACCCGTCCTACGAGCAGTACTTC
>.|TRBJ2-7|TRBV7-2|.
CASNNGGGASYEQYF
TGTGCCAGCAACAATGGGGGCGGGGCTTCCTACGAGCAGTACTTC
>.|TRBJ2-5|TRBV29-1|.
CSVGSGAGGETQYF
TGCAGCGTTGGCTCGGGGGCTGGGGGAGAGACCCAGTACTTC
>.|TRBJ2-7|TRBV6-1|.
CASSDSGFSYEQYF
TGTGCCAGCAGTGATTCCGGGTTTTCCTACGAGCAGTACTTC
>.|TRBJ1-5|TRBV20-1|.
CSARSGGANQPQHF
TGCAGTGCTAGGTCCGGGGGGGCAAATCAGCCCCAGCATTTT
>TRBD2|TRBJ2-1|TRBV11-1|.
CASSRQGLAGDNEQFF
TGTGCCAGCAGCCGTCAGGGACTAGCGGGGGACAATGAGCAGTTCTTC
>.|TRBJ1-1|TRBV12-5|.
CASGLGGSPETEAFF
TGTGCTAGTGGTTTGGGCGGGTCCCCGGAGACTGAAGCTTTCTTT
>TRBD1|TRBJ2-3|TRBV7-7|.
CASSPRQGLDTQYF
TGTGCCAGCAGCCCTCGACAGGGGCTAGATACGCAGTATTTT
>.|TRBJ2-7|TRBV9|.
CASSGGGEDEQYF
TGTGCCAGCAGCGGCGGCGGGGAGGACGAGCAGTACTTC
>.|TRBJ2-3|TRBV7-3|.
CASSSGGVRSSTDTQYF
TGTGCCAGCAGCTCGGGCGGAGTACGCTCGAGCACAGATACGCAGTATTTT
>TRBD2|TRBJ2-1|TRBV18|few
CASSPFLAGGPYNEQFF
TGTGCCAGCTCACCGTTTTTGGCGGGGGGCCCCTACAATGAGCAGTTCTTC
>TRBD2|TRBJ2-5|TRBV5-1|.
CASSFGLAVPETQYF
TGCGCCAGCAGCTTTGGACTAGCGGTACCAGAGACCCAGTACTTC
>.|TRBJ2-5|TRBV7-8|.
CASTPRTVMWETQYF
TGTGCCAGCACCCCCCGGACAGTCATGTGGGAGACCCAGTACTTC
>TRBD2|TRBJ2-1|TRBV7-8|once
CASSLRGLAGSSYNEQFF
TGTGCCAGCAGCTTACGAGGACTAGCGGGGAGCTCCTACAATGAGCAGTTCTTC
>.|TRBJ2-5|TRBV6-6|.
CASFGGPQETQYF
TGTGCCAGTTTTGGGGGACCTCAAGAGACCCAGTACTTC
>.|TRBJ1-1|TRBV12-5|.
CASGSGRYNTEAFF
TGTGCTAGTGGATCGGGACGGTATAACACTGAAGCTTTCTTT
>.|TRBJ1-1|TRBV12-3/TRBV12-4|.
CASSFPFGPQPNTEAFF
TGTGCCAGCAGTTTCCCCTTTGGACCACAACCGAACACTGAAGCTTTCTTT
>TRBD1|TRBJ1-3|TRBV5-5|.
CASSLADRDGNTIYF
TGTGCCAGCAGCTTGGCGGACAGGGATGGAAACACCATATATTTT
>.|TRBJ1-4|TRBV20-1|.
CSARDYRATASTNEKLFF
TGCAGTGCTAGAGATTACAGGGCGACGGCTTCAACTAATGAAAAACTGTTTTTT
>TRBD2|TRBJ2-1|TRBV7-8|.
CASSLMFGGAGEQFF
TGTGCCAGCAGCTTAATGTTCGGGGGGGCAGGTGAGCAGTTCTTC
>.|TRBJ2-5|TRBV25-1|.
CASSESWETQYF
TGTGCCAGCAGTGAATCATGGGAGACCCAGTACTTC
>.|TRBJ1-3|TRBV12-3/TRBV12-4|.
CASSLKTRGQNTIYF
TGTGCCAGCAGTTTAAAAACCCGGGGCCAAAACACCATATATTTT
>.|TRBJ2-5|TRBV18|many
CASSPRQETQYF
TGTGCCAGCTCACCGCGGCAAGAGACCCAGTACTTC
>.|TRBJ1-1|TRBV29-1|.
CSGVPGRTNTEAFF
TGCAGCGGTGTACCCGGACGGACGAACACTGAAGCTTTCTTT
>TRBD1|TRBJ2-7|TRBV5-4|.
CASSFCSDRGCEQYF
TGTGCCAGCAGCTTTTGCTCAGACAGGGGCTGCGAGCAGTACTTC
>.|TRBJ2-7|TRBV28|.
CASSYQHDLYEQYF
TGTGCCAGCAGTTATCAGCATGACCTTTACGAGCAGTACTTC
>.|TRBJ2-3|TRBV7-2|few
CASSLAYRQDGADTQYF
TGTGCCAGCAGCTTAGCTTATCGACAGGATGGCGCAGATACGCAGTATTTT
>TRBD1|TRBJ1-5|TRBV20-1|few
CSARESLGQGANQPQHF
TGCAGTGCTAGAGAGAGCCTTGGACAGGGGGCGAATCAGCCCCAGCATTTT
>.|TRBJ1-2|TRBV4-3|few
CASSQDSPGGYGYTF
TGCGCCAGCAGCCAAGATTCCCCCGGGGGCTATGGCTACACCTTC
>.|TRBJ2-7|TRBV18|few
CASSRSVPHEQYF
TGTGCCAGCTCCCGGTCGGTCCCACACGAGCAGTACTTC
>TRBD2|TRBJ2-1|TRBV24-1|few
CATSGGGTSGHNEQFF
TGTGCCACCAGTGGGGGGGGGACTAGCGGGCACAATGAGCAGTTCTTC
>.|TRBJ1-3|TRBV3-1|.
CASSQVRGNTIYF
TGTGCCAGCAGCCAAGTGAGGGGAAACACCATATATTTT
>.|TRBJ2-1|TRBV5-1|.
CASSLRGSLVGNEQFF
TGCGCCAGCAGCTTGAGGGGTAGCCTCGTGGGCAATGAGCAGTTCTTC
>TRBD2|TRBJ2-1|TRBV5-1|once
CASSLLGLAGGKQFF
TGCGCCAGCAGCTTGTTAGGACTAGCGGGGGGAAAGCAGTTCTTC
>.|TRBJ1-2|TRBV3-1|once
CASSQRTNYGYTF
TGTGCCAGCAGCCAAAGGACAAACTATGGCTACACCTTC
>.|TRBJ1-5|TRBV20-1|.
CSASPGSDNQPQHF
TGCAGTGCTAGTCCGGGATCAGATAATCAGCCCCAGCATTTT
>.|TRBJ2-3|TRBV11-1|.
CASSLARPLGGNTDTQYF
TGTGCCAGCAGCTTAGCGCGACCCCTAGGGGGAAACACAGATACGCAGTATTTT
>TRBD1|TRBJ2-5|TRBV10-3|few
CAISDTGVGQGQETQYF
TGTGCCATCAGTGATACCGGTGTGGGACAGGGCCAAGAGACCCAGTACTTC
>.|TRBJ1-5|TRBV7-2|.
CASSFDSLGQPQHF
TGTGCCAGCAGCTTCGACAGCCTCGGGCAGCCCCAGCATTTT
>.|TRBJ2-1|TRBV2|.
CARTESAAYNEQFF
TGTGCCAGAACCGAGAGTGCCGCCTACAATGAGCAGTTCTTC
>.|TRBJ1-4|TRBV20-1|.
CSARDRKNKLKSEKLFF
TGCAGTGCTAGAGATCGGAAGAACAAGCTGAAATCCGAAAAACTGTTTTTT
>.|TRBJ2-5|TRBV28|once
CASSWYWYPPIQETQYF
TGTGCCAGCAGTTGGTACTGGTATCCACCGATCCAAGAGACCCAGTACTTC
>TRBD2|TRBJ2-3|TRBV20-1|few
CSARFTSGDTDTQYF
TGCAGTGCTAGATTCACTAGCGGGGACACAGATACGCAGTATTTT
>.|TRBJ2-7|TRBV15|few
CATSGGGLGRTNSYEQYF
TGTGCCACCAGCGGAGGGGGTCTGGGGCGGACGAACTCCTACGAGCAGTACTTC
>.|TRBJ2-6|TRBV20-1|.
CSARNSRSGANVLTF
TGCAGTGCTCGGAACAGCCGCTCTGGGGCCAACGTCCTGACTTTC